The TCR beta chain under discussion was sequenced for a study of T cells in localized non-small cell lung cancer. The data were produced by immunoSEQ multiplex PCR, yet TCRdb's version contains in-frame clones alone and is incomplete. Of about 59,000 clones listed, approximately 93% are singletons. Points from the study as a whole: The study detected a median about 57 of the top 100 tumor clones in adjacent lung.

Germline V gene sequence: CDR1 SNHLY, CDR2 FYNNEI. V dropped 6 bases and J dropped 5; count of bases not matched to a gene: 9. The CDR3 extends over 16 amino acids. About this clone itself: As yet, its antigen is unknown.

This material consisted of peripheral blood, taken before any cancer treatment. This TCR was recovered from a man aged 35-69 years with stage I lung adenocarcinoma. The chain is built from TRBV2 and TRBJ2-7, with 14 bases matching TRBD2. The CDR3 spells CASSGAGTSGRNEQYF. CDR3 bases: TGTGCCAGCAGCGGTGCCGGGACTAGCGGGAGAAACGAGCAGTACTTC.